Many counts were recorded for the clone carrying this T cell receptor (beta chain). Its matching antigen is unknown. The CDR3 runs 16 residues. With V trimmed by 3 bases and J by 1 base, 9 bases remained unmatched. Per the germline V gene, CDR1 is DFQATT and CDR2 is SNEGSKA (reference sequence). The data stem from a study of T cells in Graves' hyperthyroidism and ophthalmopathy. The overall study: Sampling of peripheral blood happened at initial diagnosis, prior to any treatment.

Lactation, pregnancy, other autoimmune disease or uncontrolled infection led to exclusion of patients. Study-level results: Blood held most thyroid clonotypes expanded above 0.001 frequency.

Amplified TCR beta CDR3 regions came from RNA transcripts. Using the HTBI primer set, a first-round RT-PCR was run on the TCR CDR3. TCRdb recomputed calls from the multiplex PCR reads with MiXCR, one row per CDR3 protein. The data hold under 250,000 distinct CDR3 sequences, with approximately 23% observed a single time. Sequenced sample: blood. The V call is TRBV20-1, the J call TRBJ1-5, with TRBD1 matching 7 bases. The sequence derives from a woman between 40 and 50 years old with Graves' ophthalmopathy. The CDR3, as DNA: TGCAGTGCTAGGAGTCCGACAGGGAAAAGCAATCAGCCCCAGCATTTT. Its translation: CSARSPTGKSNQPQHF.